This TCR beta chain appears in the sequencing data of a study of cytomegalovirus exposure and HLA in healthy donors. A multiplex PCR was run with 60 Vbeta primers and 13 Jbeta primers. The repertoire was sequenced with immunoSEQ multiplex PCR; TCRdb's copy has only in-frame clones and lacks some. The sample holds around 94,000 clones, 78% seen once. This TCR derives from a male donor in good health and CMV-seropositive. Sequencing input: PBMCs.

The CDR3 is CASGDSRTEAFF. In DNA form, the CDR3 reads TGTGCCAGCGGGGACAGTAGGACTGAAGCTTTCTTT. The chain carries TRBV2 and TRBJ1-1; TRBD1 agrees at 7 bases. Per the germline V gene, CDR1 is SNHLY and CDR2 is FYNNEI. V shed 8 bases, J shed 5 bases, and the junction held 5 bases outside the gene matches. The CDR3 totals 12 residues.